The clone carrying this T cell receptor (beta chain) was seen repeatedly, ten times or more. TCRdb re-derived calls from the RT-PCR reads in MiXCR, one entry per CDR3 protein. In the table there are hundreds of thousands of distinct CDR3 sequences, 14% of which are singletons. Germline V gives CDR1 DFQATT, CDR2 SNEGSKA (reference sequence). Trimming pared 1 base from V and 1 base from J, leaving 9 bases between. The CDR3 consists of 14 residues. This chain links TRBV20-1 with TRBJ2-3; no reliable D call. This receptor was taken from a female donor in good health, serving as a healthy control. Sequencing was done on a sample of memory CD4+ T cells from blood. DNA for the CDR3: TGCAGTGCTAGAGCCCCGGACCGCACAGATACGCAGTATTTT. Protein product: CSARAPDRTDTQYF.